This passage covers 22 T cell receptor beta chains from one sample sequenced in a study of T-cell reconstitution after alpha-beta-depleted transplantation in children. Unique molecular identifiers were used to barcode this TCRbeta library. TCRdb recomputed calls from the PCR reads with MiXCR, one row per CDR3 protein. The top ten hold approximately 5% of the sample, which has hundreds of thousands of distinct CDR3 sequences, 15% to 20% seen once. Sequenced material: PBMCs, mostly from graft donor cells, taken 360 days after TCRalphabeta/CD19-depleted stem cell transplant. Source of these receptors: a male patient younger than 18 who had a stem cell transplant for acute lymphoblastic leukemia, so the T cells may come from the graft donor.

The V and J genes are TRBV4-1 and TRBJ1-1; D gene uncertain. Germline V lookup: CDR1 MGHRA, CDR2 YSYEKL. The V end was cut by 8 bases, the J end by 4 bases, with 14 bases between. The CDR3 consists of 13 residues. The CDR3 sequence is CASSRLGITEAFF. The DNA of the CDR3 is TGCGCCAGCTCCCGACTGGGGATCACTGAAGCTTTCTTT.

This clonotype was seen a few times. The CDR3: CAPQVPGGSYEQYF. In DNA form, the CDR3 reads TGTGCCCCCCAGGTACCGGGAGGCTCCTACGAGCAGTACTTC. The chain recombines TRBV10-3 with TRBJ2-7, with 7 bases fitting TRBD2. This CDR3 spans 14 amino acids. The germline CDR1 and CDR2 sequences are ENHRY and SYGVKD. J was trimmed by 0 bases and V by 11 bases; bases with no gene match: 10.

This chain connects TRBV7-2 to TRBJ2-5; TRBD2 aligns across 12 bases. The CDR3 consists of 17 residues. Germline V gene data show CDR1 as SGHTA and CDR2 as FQGNSA. Losses at the gene ends were 1 base for V and 5 bases for J; bases not matched to a gene: 8. In nucleotides, the CDR3 is TGTGCCAGCAGCTTAGGGGAGTGGGGACTAGCGGGTGAGACCCAGTACTTC. Protein product: CASSLGEWGLAGETQYF.

This clonotype occurred many times. An end of the junction does not agree with germline; a read error may underlie this. This sequence joins TRBV20-1 and TRBJ2-3, with TRBD2 matching 7 bases. Germline CDR1 is DFQATT and CDR2 is SNEGSKA (reference sequence). This CDR3 is built from 14 residues. CDR3 sequence reads: CSARGGSGTDTQYF. The CDR3 nucleotides are TGCAGTGCGAGAGGCGGGAGTGGAACAGATACGCAGTATTTT.

Only a few counts were recorded for this clonotype. This sequence joins TRBV12-3 or TRBV12-4 and TRBJ2-4; D possibly corresponds to TRBD1 (6 bases). The CDR3 loop spans 13 amino acids. Trimming removed 4 bases from V and 7 bases from J, with 11 bases in between. The CDR3 is CASSWVGQNIQYF. CDR3 bases: TGTGCCAGCAGTTGGGTTGGACAGAACATTCAGTACTTC.

In its sample, this clonotype was seen once. The gene calls are TRBV27 and TRBJ2-1; 11 nucleotides agree with TRBD2. The ends lost 10 bases at V and 10 bases at J; junction bases unmatched: 15. This CDR3 has 15 amino acids. CDR1 and CDR2 from the germline V gene are MNHEY and SMNVEV (reference sequence). In DNA form, the CDR3 reads TGTGCCACCGTCCAAGGAACTAGCGGGAGTAGGGAGCAGTTCTTC. Residues: CATVQGTSGSREQFF.

This clonotype was counted between two and nine times. V usage is TRBV3-1 and J usage is TRBJ1-2; D is unclear. The V gene's germline CDR1 is LGHDT and CDR2 YNNKEL (reference sequence). The germline V and J ends were trimmed by 0 bases and 4 bases, with 12 bases remaining between them. The CDR3 consists of 15 residues. CDR3 amino acids: CASSQETPGSYGYTF. The CDR3 nucleotides read TGTGCCAGCAGCCAAGAGACACCTGGGAGCTATGGCTACACCTTC.

The chain couples TRBV6-1 to TRBJ2-2; possible D gene TRBD2, 6 bases. V lost 7 bases, J lost 5 bases, and 17 bases lay in between. Germline loops: CDR1 MNHNS, CDR2 SASEGT. The CDR3 is 15 amino acids. The CDR3 reads CASTRTIRGTGELFF. CDR3 sequence (DNA): TGTGCCAGCACCAGGACTATAAGGGGAACCGGGGAGCTGTTTTTT.

This clonotype was seen only a few times. This rearrangement joins TRBV5-1 to TRBJ2-2; 8 nucleotides line up with TRBD2. The ends lost 0 bases at V and 7 bases at J; junction bases unmatched: 5. Germline V gene sequence: CDR1 SGHRS, CDR2 YFSETQ. CDR3 length: 15 amino acids. CDR3 protein: CASSLVAGKIGELFF. The CDR3, as DNA: TGCGCCAGCAGCTTGGTAGCGGGGAAGATCGGGGAGCTGTTTTTT.

This clonotype was seen more than once but under ten times. The chain couples TRBV7-9 to TRBJ1-5, with D unresolved. The CDR3 totals 15 residues. Germline CDR1 SEHNR, CDR2 FQNEAQ (reference sequence). V was cut by 0 bases and J by 7 bases, with 13 bases left in between. The CDR3 nucleotides are TGTGCCAGCAGCTTAGCGGTGGCAGAAGGACAGCCCCAGCATTTT. It is translated as CASSLAVAEGQPQHF.

This clonotype was observed a handful of times. The rearrangement uses TRBV5-1 and TRBJ1-6; TRBD1 aligns across 7 bases. J was trimmed by 9 bases and V by 4 bases; bases with no gene match: 7. Looked up from germline, CDR1 is SGHRS and CDR2 is YFSETQ. The CDR3 sequence is 14 residues long. The CDR3 loop reads CASSLTGVFSPLHF. CDR3 nucleotide sequence: TGCGCCAGCAGCCTCACAGGGGTTTTTTCACCCCTCCACTTT.

This clonotype was seen a few times. The genes are TRBV7-9 and TRBJ2-1; 13 nucleotides match TRBD2. This CDR3 region has 17 residues. Trimming removed 5 bases from V and 4 bases from J; junction bases left unmatched: 8. The germline CDR1 and CDR2 sequences are SEHNR and FQNEAQ (reference sequence). CDR3: CASSTRTSGSMYNEQFF. CDR3 coding DNA: TGTGCCAGCAGCACCAGGACTAGCGGGAGTATGTACAATGAGCAGTTCTTC.

The table lists this clonotype with many counts. CDR3: CASRMGLQGGHEQFF. The CDR3 DNA is TGTGCCAGCAGAATGGGACTTCAAGGAGGGCATGAGCAGTTCTTC. This chain connects TRBV12-3 or TRBV12-4 to TRBJ2-1; maybe TRBD2 (6 bases). This CDR3 has 15 residues. Trimming cost V 6 bases and J 8 bases, with 20 bases left between them.

The chain links TRBV5-1 to TRBJ2-1; D may be TRBD1 or TRBD2 (5 bases each). The CDR3 contains 17 residues. V was cut by 2 bases and J by 8 bases, with 23 bases left in between. Germline assignment: CDR1 SGHRS and CDR2 YFSETQ. The CDR3 region is CASSFEGGLGQGDEQFF. Written as DNA, the CDR3 is TGCGCCAGCAGCTTCGAAGGCGGGCTAGGCCAGGGCGATGAGCAGTTCTTC.

J is TRBJ2-1 and V is TRBV29-1; D ambiguous. This CDR3 is built from 16 residues. The germline gives CDR1 SQVTM, CDR2 ANQGSEA. V was shortened by 2 bases and J by 8 bases, with 22 bases between the two germline ends. CDR3 protein: CSVEKPARVPRHEQFF. The CDR3 DNA follows: TGCAGCGTTGAAAAGCCGGCTAGAGTACCTAGGCATGAGCAGTTCTTC.

This rearrangement joins TRBV11-2 to TRBJ1-5; TRBD1 agrees at 8 bases. V dropped 4 bases and J dropped 4; count of bases not matched to a gene: 9. The CDR3 length is 16 residues. Germline lookup yields CDR1 SGHAT and CDR2 FQNNGV. The CDR3 DNA sequence: TGTGCCAGCAGCTCCTCCGGACAGGGCGGGAATCAGCCCCAGCATTTT. Translated, it gives CASSSSGQGGNQPQHF.

This clonotype was seen more than once but under ten times. The chain has TRBV4-1 and TRBJ1-4; no clear D gene. Trimming removed 0 bases at V and 7 bases at J, with 18 bases between. Germline V gene lookup returns CDR1 MGHRA and CDR2 YSYEKL. The CDR3 is 17 amino acids. The CDR3: CASSQESYSREIEKLFF. CDR3 bases: TGCGCCAGCAGCCAAGAATCCTACAGCCGTGAGATTGAAAAACTGTTTTTT.

The rearrangement links TRBV29-1 to TRBJ2-7; TRBD1 aligns across 7 bases. Losses at the gene ends were 3 bases for V and 0 bases for J; bases not matched to a gene: 11. This CDR3 has 16 residues. Germline CDR1 SQVTM, CDR2 ANQGSEA. The chain's CDR3 is CSVELAGGKTSYEQYF. Here the CDR3 DNA reads TGCAGCGTTGAGTTGGCAGGGGGAAAAACCTCCTACGAGCAGTACTTC.

This clonotype was detected ten times or more. The chain uses TRBV29-1 and TRBJ1-2, with D perhaps TRBD1 (5 bases). The CDR3 has 13 residues. V lost 3 bases and J 4 bases, leaving 12 bases between the germline ends. CDR1 SQVTM and CDR2 ANQGSEA come from the germline V gene. CDR3 DNA: TGCAGCGTTGACGGGGGAGGCAGCTATGGCTACACCTTC. It yields the protein CSVDGGGSYGYTF. The complete variable domain, with remaining parts taken from reference TRBV29-1 and TRBJ1-2, reads SAVISQKPSRDICQRGTSLTIQCQVDSQVTMMFWYRQQPGQSLTLIATANQGSEATYESGFVIDKFPISRPNLTFSTLTVSNMSPEDSSIYLCSVDGGGSYGYTFGSGTRLTVV.

The chain joins TRBV20-1 to TRBJ2-7; perhaps TRBD2 as D (6 bases). Trimming cost V 2 bases and J 4 bases, with 12 bases left between them. Germline CDR1 reads DFQATT; CDR2 reads SNEGSKA (reference sequence). The CDR3 runs to 13 residues. The CDR3 loop is CSARTSPYYEQYF. DNA for the CDR3: TGCAGTGCTAGAACTAGCCCATATTACGAGCAGTACTTC.

J is TRBJ2-7 and V is TRBV20-1, with unresolved D. Trimming took off 0 bases at V and 2 bases at J, with 14 bases between the two ends. Germline V gives CDR1 DFQATT, CDR2 SNEGSKA (reference sequence). The CDR3 covers 15 residues. CDR3 sequence (DNA): TGCAGTGCTAGAGATCAGGAGACTGTTCCCTACGAGCAGTACTTC. Its translation is CSARDQETVPYEQYF.

Ten or more counts support this clonotype. J is TRBJ2-5 and V is TRBV9; TRBD2 might be the D (6 bases). There are 15 residues in the CDR3. Trimming pared 7 bases from V and 0 bases from J, leaving 16 bases between. Germline V lookup: CDR1 SGDLS, CDR2 YYNGEE. CDR3 loop: CASGTALAYQETQYF. The CDR3 bases are TGTGCCAGCGGTACGGCACTAGCCTACCAAGAGACCCAGTACTTC. Drawing the rest from reference TRBV9 and TRBJ2-5, the complete variable domain is DSGVTQTPKHLITATGQRVTLRCSPRSGDLSVYWYQQSLDQGLQFLIQYYNGEERAKGNILERFSAQQFPDLHSELNLSSLELGDSALYFCASGTALAYQETQYFGPGTRLLVL.